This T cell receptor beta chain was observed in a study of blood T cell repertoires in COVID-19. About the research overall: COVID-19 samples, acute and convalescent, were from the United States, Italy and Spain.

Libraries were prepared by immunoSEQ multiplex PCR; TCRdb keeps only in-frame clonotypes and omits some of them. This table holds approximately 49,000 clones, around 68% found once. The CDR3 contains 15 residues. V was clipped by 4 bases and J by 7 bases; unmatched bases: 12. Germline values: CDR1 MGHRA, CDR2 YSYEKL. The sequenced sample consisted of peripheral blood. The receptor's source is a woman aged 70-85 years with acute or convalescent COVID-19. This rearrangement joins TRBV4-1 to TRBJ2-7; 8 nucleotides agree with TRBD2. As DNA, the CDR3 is TGCGCCAGCAGCCCCCAGGGGCGGGGGGCTCGGGAGCAGTACTTC. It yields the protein CASSPQGRGAREQYF.